This paragraph reports one T cell receptor (beta chain). No antigen is known for it. Free of recent acute infections or vaccinations, the donors were healthy HIV-negative adults. This specimen comes from a study of shared clonotypes between healthy human individuals. When replicate PCRs were run on unsorted PBMC, they used around 290 ng DNA, 30,000 to 35,000 T cell genomes. In the original analysis: Owing to the provision of junction-only sequences devoid of quality scores by immunoSEQ, filtering differed. Method: immunoSEQ multiplex PCR; TCRdb's copy keeps in-frame clones and lacks some. That table supplies the V and J calls and clone size; D and trimming were determined from the DNA. The table lists about 520,000 clones, 60% to 80% of them singletons, with approximately 12% in the top ten. The study's findings and limits: Specimens sampled were limited to blood, with tissue repertoires likely differing.

The germline gives CDR1 MDHEN, CDR2 SYDVKM. Trimming left V 4 bases short and J 7 bases short, with 22 bases between. There are 16 residues in the CDR3. The V gene is TRBV28, the J gene TRBJ1-2; possibly TRBD1 for D (5 bases). The specimen was PBMCs. The clonotype comes from a woman aged 40 to 49 in good health. Some clones in this sample may be carry-over from other donors' samples. CDR3 sequence (DNA): TGTGCCAGCAGTTACATCACATTAGAGCAGGGAACTGGCTACACCTTC. Translating it yields CASSYITLEQGTGYTF.